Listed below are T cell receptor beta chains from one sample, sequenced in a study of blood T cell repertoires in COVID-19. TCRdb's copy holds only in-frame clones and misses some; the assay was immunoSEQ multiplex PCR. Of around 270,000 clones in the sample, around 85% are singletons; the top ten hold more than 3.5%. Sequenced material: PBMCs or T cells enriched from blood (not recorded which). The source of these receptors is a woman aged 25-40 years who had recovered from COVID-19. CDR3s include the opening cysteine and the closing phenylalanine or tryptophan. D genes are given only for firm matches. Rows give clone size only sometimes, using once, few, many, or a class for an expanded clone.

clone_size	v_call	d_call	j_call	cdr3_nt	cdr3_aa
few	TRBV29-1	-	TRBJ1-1	TGCAGCGTCCGACCGCCGGAGGCTTTCTTT	CSVRPPEAFF
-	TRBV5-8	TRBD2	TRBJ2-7	TGTGCCAGCAGCTATCGACAGCCGACTAGCCGCGAGCAGTACTTC	CASSYRQPTSREQYF
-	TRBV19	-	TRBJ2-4	TGTGCCAGTAGTGACAGGCGTGTAGCCAAAAACATTCAGTACTTC	CASSDRRVAKNIQYF
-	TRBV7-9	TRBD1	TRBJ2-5	TGTGCCAGCAGCTACCCTCGGGACAGGGGGACAGAGACCCAGTACTTC	CASSYPRDRGTETQYF
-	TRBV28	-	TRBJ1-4	TGTGCCAGCAGTTTCCCGGGACTTAACAATGAAAAACTGTTTTTT	CASSFPGLNNEKLFF
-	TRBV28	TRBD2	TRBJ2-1	TGTGCCAGCAGTTTAACGGGGACTAGCCACAATGAGCAGTTCTTC	CASSLTGTSHNEQFF
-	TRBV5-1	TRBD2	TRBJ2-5	TGCGCCAGCAGCCCTCTAGCGGGGGGGCTGTCCCAAGAGACCCAGTACTTC	CASSPLAGGLSQETQYF
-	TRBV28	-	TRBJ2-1	TGTGCCAGCAGGAGAAGCGGAGTCCCTTACAATGAGCAGTTCTTC	CASRRSGVPYNEQFF
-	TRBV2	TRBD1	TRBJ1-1	TGTGCCAGCGAGGGACAGGGGGCAGCTTTCTTT	CASEGQGAAFF
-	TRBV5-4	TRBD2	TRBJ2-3	TGTGCCAGCAGCCGAAGCGGGGGGGTTGGCACAGATACGCAGTATTTT	CASSRSGGVGTDTQYF
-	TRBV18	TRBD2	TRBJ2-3	TGTGCCAGCTCACCTCTAGCGGGAGGAAACACAGATACGCAGTATTTT	CASSPLAGGNTDTQYF